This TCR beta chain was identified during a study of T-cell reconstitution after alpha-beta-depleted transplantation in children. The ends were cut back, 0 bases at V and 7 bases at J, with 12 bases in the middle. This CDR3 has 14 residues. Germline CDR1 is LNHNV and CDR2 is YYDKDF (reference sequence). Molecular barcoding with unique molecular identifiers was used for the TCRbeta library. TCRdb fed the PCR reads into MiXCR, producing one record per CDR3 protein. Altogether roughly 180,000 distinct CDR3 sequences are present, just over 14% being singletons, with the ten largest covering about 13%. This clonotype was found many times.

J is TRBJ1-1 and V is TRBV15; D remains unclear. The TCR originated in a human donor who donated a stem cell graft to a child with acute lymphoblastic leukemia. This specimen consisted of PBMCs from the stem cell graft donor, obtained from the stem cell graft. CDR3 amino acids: CATSRELERVEAFF. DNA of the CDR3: TGTGCCACCAGCAGAGAGCTGGAAAGGGTTGAAGCTTTCTTT.